This T cell receptor beta chain appears in the sequencing data of a study of blood T cell repertoires in COVID-19. The wider study: The samples span acute and convalescent COVID-19 from the United States, Italy and Spain.

Libraries were prepared by immunoSEQ multiplex PCR; TCRdb keeps only in-frame clonotypes and omits some of them. The sample gives fewer than 150,000 clones, roughly nine tenths of which show up once; 7.7% is in the top ten. Trimming took 2 bases from V and 2 from J; bases not matched to a gene: 3. The V gene's germline CDR1 is LNHDA and CDR2 SQIVND (reference sequence). The CDR3 covers 15 residues. The receptor comes from a human donor in a cohort sampled during active COVID-19. Sequenced material: peripheral blood. J is TRBJ2-7 and V is TRBV19; 10 positions match TRBD2. The DNA of the CDR3 is TGTGCCAGTAGTATAACTAGCGGGGCAACCTACGAGCAGTACTTC. Its translation is CASSITSGATYEQYF.